Below, one T cell receptor beta chain is given with its context. This sample is part of a study of blood T cell repertoires in COVID-19. Study-wide background: COVID-19 samples from acute and convalescent phases originated in the United States, Italy and Spain. T cells, B-cell-depleted T cells, or PBMCs supplied cDNA or gDNA.

Trimming took 2 bases from V and 4 from J, leaving 17 bases between them. Germline V lookup: CDR1 MGHDK, CDR2 SYGVNS. This CDR3 is built from 16 residues. Authors' data handling: Counts of nucleated cells, estimated from reference gene primer amplification, were obtained. Sequencing used immunoSEQ multiplex PCR; TCRdb keeps in-frame clones, though not all of them. V, J and clone size are those of that table, while D and trimming were read from the DNA. The data contain 95,000 to 150,000 clones, just over 85% of them singletons. V gene TRBV25-1 combines with J gene TRBJ1-1; possibly TRBD1 for D (6 bases). The receptor was isolated from a man in his forties with acute or convalescent COVID-19. Sequenced: peripheral blood. The DNA for the CDR3 is TGTGCCAGCAGTGAAAGATCAGGGGCCATTCGCACTGAAGCTTTCTTT. This encodes CASSERSGAIRTEAFF. Full variable domain (outside the CDR3, taken from reference TRBV25-1 and TRBJ1-1): EADIYQTPRYLVIGTGKKITLECSQTMGHDKMYWYQQDPGMELHLIHYSYGVNSTEKGDLSSESTVSRIRTEHFPLTLESARPSHTSQYLCASSERSGAIRTEAFFGQGTRLTVV.